Listed below are T cell receptor beta chains from one sample, sequenced in a study of control samples from healthy donors and cancer patients. Sequencing used immunoSEQ multiplex PCR; TCRdb keeps in-frame clones, though not all of them. The sample lists 130,000 or so clones; roughly nine tenths were seen once. The sample consisted of blood. These receptors were collected from a man aged 18 to 29 in good health. CDR3s include the opening cysteine and the closing phenylalanine or tryptophan. D genes are given only for firm matches.

d_gene	v_gene	j_gene	CDR3nt	CDR3aa
TRBD2	TRBV10-3	TRBJ2-3	TGTGCCATCAGTGAGTCAGGACTAGCGGGGGGCGCTGCAAGGGGTACGCAGTATTTT	CAISESGLAGGAARGTQYF
.	TRBV27	TRBJ1-1	TGTGCCAGCAGTTTAGGGGGGCGGACTGAAGCTTTCTTT	CASSLGGRTEAFF
.	TRBV5-1	TRBJ2-3	TGCGCCAGCAGCTCGCGCACAGATACGCAGTATTTT	CASSSRTDTQYF
TRBD1	TRBV7-9	TRBJ2-1	TGTGCCAGCAGCTTATATAACAGGGGCAATGAGCAGTTCTTC	CASSLYNRGNEQFF
.	TRBV4-1	TRBJ1-4	TGCGCCAGCAGCCAAGTAGGTTACAGGGCTTTAGAAAAACTGTTTTTT	CASSQVGYRALEKLFF
.	TRBV5-6	TRBJ2-7	TGTGCCAGCAGCTTGGTCGGGACTGACGAGCAGTACTTC	CASSLVGTDEQYF
.	TRBV6-2/TRBV6-3	TRBJ2-7	TGTGCCAGCAGTTACCAGGAGACCTACGAGCAGTACTTC	CASSYQETYEQYF
.	TRBV7-9	TRBJ2-7	TGTGCCAGCAGCGGAGGAGGTCGGGTCTCCTACGAGCAGTACTTC	CASSGGGRVSYEQYF
.	TRBV7-6	TRBJ2-3	TGTGCCAGCAGCTTAAGACTGATGGGCGATACGCAGTATTTT	CASSLRLMGDTQYF
TRBD1	TRBV27	TRBJ1-5	TGTGCCAGCAGTTCCGTTGACAGGGATAATCAGCCCCAGCATTTT	CASSSVDRDNQPQHF
.	TRBV28	TRBJ1-1	TGTGCCAGCAGTTTGTTCGGGACACGGGCTTTCTTT	CASSLFGTRAFF
.	TRBV19	TRBJ1-1	TGTGCCAGTGCTGTGGGGAACACTGAAGCTTTCTTT	CASAVGNTEAFF
TRBD2	TRBV5-5	TRBJ2-4	TGTGCCAGCAGCTTGGATGGGCGCGGGGGAGCCATTCAGTACTTC	CASSLDGRGGAIQYF
.	TRBV4-3	TRBJ1-1	TGCGCCAGCAGCCGCGACAGGCGCACTGAAGCTTTCTTT	CASSRDRRTEAFF
TRBD1	TRBV11-2	TRBJ1-4	TGTGCCAGCAGCTTAGAACCCCAGGGGGCGCGCGAAAAACTGTTTTTT	CASSLEPQGAREKLFF
TRBD1	TRBV23-1	TRBJ1-3	TGCGCCAGCAGTCAATCGGGGGACAGCTCCCACTCTGGAAACACCATATATTTT	CASSQSGDSSHSGNTIYF
TRBD1	TRBV29-1	TRBJ1-2	TGCAGCGCCGGGCACAGGGACAGGGATTATGGCTACACCTTC	CSAGHRDRDYGYTF
.	TRBV11-2	TRBJ2-5	TGTGCCAGCAGCTCCCGGGAAGGCGAGACCCAGTACTTC	CASSSREGETQYF
TRBD1	TRBV19	TRBJ1-3	TGTGCCAGTAGTATAGGCCCGGGACAGCCAGCGGGCACCATATATTTT	CASSIGPGQPAGTIYF
TRBD1	TRBV19	TRBJ1-1	TGTGCCAGTAGTCCTCGGACAGGCTTAGACACTGAAGCTTTCTTT	CASSPRTGLDTEAFF
TRBD2	TRBV10-3	TRBJ2-5	TGTGCCACTGCGGGACTAGCGGGAGAGACCCAGTACTTC	CATAGLAGETQYF